This TCR beta chain comes out of a study of shared clonotypes between healthy human individuals. The CDR3 spans 15 residues. Between the trimmed V and J ends, which lost 3 bases and 6 bases, there was a span of 18 bases. The germline gives CDR1 SGHTA, CDR2 FQGNSA. Profiled with immunoSEQ multiplex PCR; TCRdb holds only in-frame clones, not every one. The data contain approximately 1,500,000 clones, roughly 96% of them singletons. The specimen sequenced was naive CD4+ T cells sorted from blood. Stated subset: CD45RA+ positively selected. The chain carries TRBV7-2 and TRBJ2-7, with D hard to call. This clonotype was sampled from a young man in good health. The CDR3 region has the DNA TGTGCCAGCAGCTTGCTAGGCGGCCCCCAACCCGAGCAGTACTTC. Encoded protein: CASSLLGGPQPEQYF.